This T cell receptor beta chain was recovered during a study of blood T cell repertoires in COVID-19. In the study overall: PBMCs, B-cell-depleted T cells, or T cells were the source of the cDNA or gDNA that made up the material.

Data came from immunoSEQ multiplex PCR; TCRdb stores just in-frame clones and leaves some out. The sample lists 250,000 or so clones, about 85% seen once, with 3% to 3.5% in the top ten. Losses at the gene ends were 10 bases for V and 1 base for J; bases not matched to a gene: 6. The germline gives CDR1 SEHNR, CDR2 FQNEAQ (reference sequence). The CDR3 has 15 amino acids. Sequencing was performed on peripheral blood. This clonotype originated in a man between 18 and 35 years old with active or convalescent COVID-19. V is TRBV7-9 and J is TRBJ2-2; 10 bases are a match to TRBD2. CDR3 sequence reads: CATTLAGGNTGELFF. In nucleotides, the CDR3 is TGTGCCACCACCTTAGCGGGGGGGAACACCGGGGAGCTGTTTTTT.